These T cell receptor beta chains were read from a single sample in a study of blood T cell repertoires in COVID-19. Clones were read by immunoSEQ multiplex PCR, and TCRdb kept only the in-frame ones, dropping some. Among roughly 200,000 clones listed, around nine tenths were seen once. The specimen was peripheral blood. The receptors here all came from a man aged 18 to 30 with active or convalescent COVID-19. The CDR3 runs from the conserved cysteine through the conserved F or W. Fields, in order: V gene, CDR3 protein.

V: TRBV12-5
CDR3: CASGQYRGAGYTF

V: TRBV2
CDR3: CASSAGLAGAVSDTQYF

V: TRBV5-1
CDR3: CASSLVLAGAPLGQYF

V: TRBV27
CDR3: CASSLQGSNVLTF

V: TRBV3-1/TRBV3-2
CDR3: CASSHSDRGSNQPQHF

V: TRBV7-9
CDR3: CASSSGQGKIEAFF

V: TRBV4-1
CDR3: CASSQDQNRPEKLFF

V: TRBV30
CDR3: CAWTPRAPGDRDNTEAFF

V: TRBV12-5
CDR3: CASGPPGFSQPQHF

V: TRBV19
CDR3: CASSRLAEETQYF

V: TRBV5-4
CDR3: CASSLGKKGAVNSPLHF

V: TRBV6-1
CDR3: CASSDPDRAVSYEQYF

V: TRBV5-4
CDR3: CASSSRTGQGVFNEQFF

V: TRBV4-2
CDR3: CASSQGGEIAEAFF

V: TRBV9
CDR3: CASSVQGTAHNSPLHF

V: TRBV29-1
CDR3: CSVPSGGGSSYNEQFF

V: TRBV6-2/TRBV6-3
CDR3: CASSYGGAGSRTQYF

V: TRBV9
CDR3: CASSVGGVQPQHF

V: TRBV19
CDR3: CASRRPGVVEAFF

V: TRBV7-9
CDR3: CASSPGGYEQYF

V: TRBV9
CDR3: CASSVGTSGITDTQYF

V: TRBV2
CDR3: CASSGTGMSLEAFF

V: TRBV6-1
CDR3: CASSEGGGSGGYTF

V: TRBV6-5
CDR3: CASRAGTGYNIQYF

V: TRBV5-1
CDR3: CASSSDRTGGGELFF

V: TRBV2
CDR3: CASSERTGNEKLFF

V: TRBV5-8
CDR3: CASSSTGYEQYF

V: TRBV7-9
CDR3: CASSPSGSSGNTIYF

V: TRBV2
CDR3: CASSDRGGGNSYEQYF

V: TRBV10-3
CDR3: CAITTGGLSEAFF

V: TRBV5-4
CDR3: CASSLERGAEAFF

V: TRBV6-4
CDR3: CASSAGDTDTQYF

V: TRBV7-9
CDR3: CASSLGDRDDSPLHF

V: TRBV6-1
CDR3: CASSEGQGQGYGYTF

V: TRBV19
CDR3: CASSGDTWPEKLFF

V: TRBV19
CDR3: CASSIGTSANGQFF

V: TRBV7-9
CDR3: CASSLERQGASNQPQHF

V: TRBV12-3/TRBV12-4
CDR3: CASSSDSPYGYTF

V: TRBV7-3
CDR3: CASSSAGGADTQYF

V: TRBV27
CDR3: CASSRLKNEQFF

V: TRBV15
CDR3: CATPSGRVNEKLFF

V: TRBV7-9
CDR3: CASSYTGPGEQYF